This T cell receptor (beta chain) comes out of a study of post-analysis software for immune sequencing data. For the study at large: Progressive-relapsing, secondary progressive and relapsing-remitting multiple sclerosis were among the disease courses included. Study-wide results and caveats: A few TRBV segments (TRBV5-6, TRBV5-1 and TRBV20-1 among them) occurred more frequently in patients than in controls. In multiple sclerosis, normalized Chao1 diversity was significantly below that of controls. F measure showed strong co-clustering of same-batch samples.

This clonotype was picked up a small number of times. Its antigen remains unidentified. Included in the TCR beta cDNA libraries were unique molecular identifiers. cDNA molecules numbering 400,000 to 550,000 came from around 0.96 to 9.9 million T cells. MiXCR, run by TCRdb on the PCR reads, gives a single entry per CDR3 protein. The sample carries about 400,000 distinct CDR3 sequences, less than 35% recorded once. Germline CDR1 reads SQVTM; CDR2 reads ANQGSEA. This CDR3 comprises 13 residues. V was shortened by 6 bases and J by 3 bases, with 14 bases between the two germline ends. Sequencing was performed on blood. The V gene is TRBV29-1, the J gene TRBJ1-2; D remains ambiguous. The sequence was collected from a girl aged 10 to 17 with multiple sclerosis. CDR3 coding DNA: TGCAGCGTACCCGACGGGGAGTACTATGGCTACACCTTC. The encoded protein is CSVPDGEYYGYTF.